Below, 23 T cell receptor beta chains from the same sample are listed, as sequenced in a study of blood T cell repertoires in COVID-19. Clones were read by immunoSEQ multiplex PCR, and TCRdb kept only the in-frame ones, dropping some. Among around 80,000 clones, 80% were seen once, and the ten largest hold 4% to 5.5%. The sequencing sample was made of peripheral blood. These receptors were taken from a woman aged 70-85 years with acute or convalescent COVID-19.

The chain uses TRBV6-2 or TRBV6-3 and TRBJ1-5, with 7 nucleotides matching TRBD1. Germline loops: CDR1 MNHEY, CDR2 SVGEGT. The CDR3 loop spans 14 amino acids. V gave up 4 bases and J gave up 5 bases; unmatched junction bases: 5. The CDR3 DNA reads as TGTGCCAGCAGTTCGGACAGGTCCTATCAGCCCCAGCATTTT. Protein product: CASSSDRSYQPQHF.

The V call is TRBV20-1, the J call TRBJ2-1; 10 bases line up with TRBD2. Germline loops: CDR1 DFQATT, CDR2 SNEGSKA (reference sequence). The V gene end was trimmed by 3 bases and the J gene end by 4 bases; junction bases not matched to a gene: 6. The CDR3 contains 15 residues. CDR3 sequence: CSASKASGGYNEQFF. The CDR3 DNA reads TGCAGTGCTAGTAAGGCTAGCGGGGGTTACAATGAGCAGTTCTTC.

This clone has ten or more counts. The chain couples TRBV27 to TRBJ1-1; no clear D. The CDR3 length is 15 residues. Germline V gene sequence: CDR1 MNHEY, CDR2 SMNVEV (reference sequence). Trimming cost V 2 bases and J 3 bases, with 13 bases left between them. The CDR3 protein is CASSLGSAGHTEAFF. The CDR3 nucleotides are TGTGCCAGCAGTTTAGGTTCGGCAGGCCACACTGAAGCTTTCTTT.

This chain connects TRBV7-6 to TRBJ2-7; TRBD2 aligns across 7 bases. The germline gives CDR1 SGHVS, CDR2 FNYEAQ. J gave up 4 bases and V 5 bases, and 11 bases lay outside the gene matches. The CDR3 contains 15 residues. The CDR3 DNA is TGTGCCAGCAGCCCTCGGGCTAGCGGTTCATACGAGCAGTACTTC. Its protein is CASSPRASGSYEQYF.

The chain is built from TRBV11-3 and TRBJ2-1; 9 bases match TRBD2. Unmatched junction bases numbered 5, after V lost 5 bases and J lost 9 bases. Germline CDR1 is SGHNT and CDR2 is YENEEA. The CDR3 runs 13 residues. DNA for the CDR3: TGTGCCAGCAGCCACGCGGGGGGGGGTGAGCAGTTCTTC. This translates into CASSHAGGGEQFF.

The gene calls are TRBV6-5 and TRBJ1-3; TRBD1 matches at 7 bases. J gave up 1 base and V 4 bases, and 7 bases lay outside the gene matches. Germline CDR1 is MNHEY and CDR2 is SVGAGI. The CDR3 runs to 16 residues. In DNA form, the CDR3 reads TGTGCCAGCAGTTTGCCAGGGGGAAGGTCTGGAAACACCATATATTTT. Its protein product is CASSLPGGRSGNTIYF.

This clone was seen only a few times. The rearrangement joins TRBV28 to TRBJ1-1, with 8 bases identical to TRBD1. Germline assignment: CDR1 MDHEN and CDR2 SYDVKM. The V segment lost 3 bases and the J segment 1 base; nucleotides outside the gene matches: 4. The CDR3 runs 15 residues. CDR3 nucleotides: TGTGCCAGCAGTTTTACTGGACAGGGGAACACTGAAGCTTTCTTT. This sequence encodes CASSFTGQGNTEAFF.

The chain links TRBV6-6 to TRBJ1-1; D call uncertain. The CDR3 length is 16 residues. The germline V gene encodes CDR1 MNHNY and CDR2 SVGAGI (reference sequence). The V and J ends lost 0 bases and 1 base respectively, with 12 bases between them. The CDR3 sequence is CASSYSGGKGNTEAFF. The CDR3 DNA is TGTGCCAGCAGTTACTCGGGAGGGAAGGGGAACACTGAAGCTTTCTTT.

The chain uses TRBV19 and TRBJ1-6; tentative D call: TRBD1 (6 bases). The CDR3 has 15 residues. With 5 bases removed from V and 7 bases from J, the gap between germline ends came to 15 bases. Germline CDR1 is LNHDA and CDR2 is SQIVND (reference sequence). This CDR3 reads CASSRTRDNNSPLHF. DNA of the CDR3: TGTGCCAGTAGTCGAACTCGGGACAACAATTCACCCCTCCACTTT.

This clone was seen just once. The rearrangement uses TRBV7-2 and TRBJ1-2; tentatively, D is TRBD1 (5 bases). The germline V gene has CDR1 SGHTA and CDR2 FQGNSA. CDR3 length equals 14 residues. Trimming took off 7 bases at V and 7 bases at J, with 19 bases between the two ends. CDR3 protein: CASIHGGGAVGYTF. For the CDR3, the DNA is TGTGCCAGCATCCATGGGGGGGGTGCGGTTGGCTACACCTTC.

This chain links TRBV2 with TRBJ1-5; TRBD1 aligns across 7 bases. Unmatched junction bases numbered 1, after V lost 5 bases and J lost 0 bases. Germline assignment: CDR1 SNHLY and CDR2 FYNNEI. The CDR3 has 14 residues. The CDR3 sequence is CASSRTGSNQPQHF. The CDR3 DNA sequence: TGTGCCAGCAGTCGGACAGGTAGCAATCAGCCCCAGCATTTT. The entire variable domain, with the rest obtained from reference TRBV2 and TRBJ1-5, is as follows: EPEVTQTPSHQVTQMGQEVILRCVPISNHLYFYWYRQILGQKVEFLVSFYNNEISEKSEIFDDQFSVERPDGSNFTLKIRSTKLEDSAMYFCASSRTGSNQPQHFGDGTRLSIL.

The genes are TRBV19 and TRBJ1-5; a possible D gene is TRBD1 (6 bases). This CDR3 comprises 15 residues. Germline assignment: CDR1 LNHDA and CDR2 SQIVND (reference sequence). V lost 10 bases to trimming and J lost 0 bases, with 16 bases between them. The CDR3 reads CANSDRPYSNQPQHF. DNA of the CDR3: TGTGCCAACTCGGACAGACCTTATAGCAATCAGCCCCAGCATTTT.

A remark on this clone: Other DNA sequences of this sample code for an identical CDR3. The chain couples TRBV29-1 to TRBJ1-1, with D uncertain. V was clipped by 5 bases and J by 4 bases, with 8 bases between them. Germline lookup yields CDR1 SQVTM and CDR2 ANQGSEA. There are 11 residues in the CDR3. Here the CDR3 reads CSVFRGTEAFF. The DNA of the CDR3 is TGCAGCGTTTTTCGGGGCACTGAAGCTTTCTTT.

The chain is built from TRBV19 and TRBJ2-7; possible D gene TRBD2, 5 bases. The CDR3 has 15 residues. Germline-derived CDR1 and CDR2 are LNHDA and SQIVND (reference sequence). Trimming took off 6 bases at V and 0 bases at J, with 15 bases between the two ends. The CDR3 loop is CASRASGMSSYEQYF. As DNA, the CDR3 is TGTGCCAGTAGAGCGTCGGGGATGAGCTCCTACGAGCAGTACTTC.

The chain has TRBV18 and TRBJ1-2; no clear D gene. Germline V gene data show CDR1 as KGHSH and CDR2 as LQKENI. Trimming left V 2 bases short and J 4 bases short, with 20 bases between. This CDR3 has 17 residues. CDR3 DNA: TGTGCCAGCTCACCAGTACAAACTACCGGACTGGGCTATGGCTACACCTTC. Its translation: CASSPVQTTGLGYGYTF. The whole variable domain, remainder taken from reference TRBV18 and TRBJ1-2, is NAGVMQNPRHLVRRRGQEARLRCSPMKGHSHVYWYRQLPEEGLKFMVYLQKENIIDESGMPKERFSAEFPKEGPSILRIQQVVRGDSAAYFCASSPVQTTGLGYGYTFGSGTRLTVV.

The chain couples TRBV12-3 or TRBV12-4 to TRBJ1-5; D gene uncertain. V lost 5 bases and J lost 6, with 5 bases in between. The CDR3 has 11 residues. CDR3 residues: CASSTGQPQHF. CDR3 nucleotide sequence: TGTGCCAGCAGTACGGGTCAGCCCCAGCATTTT.

The V and J genes are TRBV29-1 and TRBJ1-2; TRBD1 matches at 10 bases. V shed 6 bases, J shed 7 bases, and the junction held 14 bases outside the gene matches. From germline, CDR1 is SQVTM and CDR2 ANQGSEA. This CDR3 is built from 15 residues. This CDR3 is CSVDRGVGWRSGYTF. DNA for the CDR3: TGCAGCGTGGACAGGGGGGTAGGTTGGAGGAGTGGCTACACCTTC.

The chain recombines TRBV6-5 with TRBJ1-4, with a tentative D call TRBD1 (6 bases). Between the trimmed V and J ends, which lost 6 bases and 7 bases, there was a span of 15 bases. The CDR3 length is 14 residues. Germline lookup yields CDR1 MNHEY and CDR2 SVGAGI. This CDR3 is CASRQGLGVEKLFF. In nucleotides, the CDR3 is TGTGCCAGCAGACAGGGCTTAGGGGTTGAAAAACTGTTTTTT.

This clone appeared once. V usage is TRBV6-5 and J usage is TRBJ2-7; possible D gene TRBD1, 6 bases. Per the germline V gene, CDR1 is MNHEY and CDR2 is SVGAGI. Trimming took 0 bases from V and 6 from J, leaving 9 bases between them. CDR3 length equals 13 residues. The CDR3 is CASSYSRGIEQYF. In DNA, the CDR3 is TGTGCCAGCAGTTACTCGAGGGGGATCGAGCAGTACTTC.

This CDR3 reads CATSASGAYGYTF. The CDR3 DNA reads as TGTGCCACCAGTGCCTCAGGGGCCTATGGCTACACCTTC. The rearrangement uses TRBV24-1 and TRBJ1-2; TRBD1 might be the D (6 bases). The CDR3 contains 13 residues. Germline CDR1 KGHDR, CDR2 SFDVKD. Trimming left V 5 bases short and J 4 bases short, with 10 bases between.

The table lists this clone with a count of one. The chain has TRBV7-8 and TRBJ1-4; maybe TRBD1 (6 bases). Germline CDR1 is SGHVS and CDR2 is FQNEAQ. The CDR3 is 14 amino acids. Trimming pared 2 bases from V and 8 bases from J, leaving 12 bases between. CDR3 DNA sequence: TGTGCCAGCAGCTTACAGGGGTTAGGAGAAAAACTGTTTTTT. This sequence encodes CASSLQGLGEKLFF.

The chain links TRBV24-1 to TRBJ2-3; 7 bases align to TRBD2. The CDR3 consists of 16 residues. V gave up 0 bases and J gave up 2 bases; unmatched junction bases: 4. Germline CDR1 reads KGHDR; CDR2 reads SFDVKD. The CDR3 is CATSDLGGVNTDTQYF. The CDR3 nucleotides read TGTGCCACCAGTGATTTGGGGGGGGTAAACACAGATACGCAGTATTTT.

The CDR3 loop reads CASSLTTGGSYNEQFF. The CDR3 DNA is TGCGCCAGCAGCTTGACAACAGGGGGGTCCTACAATGAGCAGTTCTTC. The chain is built from TRBV5-1 and TRBJ2-1, with TRBD1 identical over 8 bases. J lost 1 base, V lost 1 base, and 4 bases had no gene match. CDR3 length: 16 amino acids. Germline CDR1 and CDR2: SGHRS and YFSETQ.